This T cell receptor (beta chain) stems from a study of blood T cells in healthy people across ages (dated by TCRdb to about 2015). Looking at the study overall: Template switching captured roughly one uniquely barcoded TCR beta cDNA molecule per two T cells in model experiments. Donors of different ages were randomly distributed across sequencing lanes to avoid experimental bias. The study measured age-related changes in TCR beta repertoire diversity using deep sequencing normalized with unique cDNA molecular identifiers. Donors were grouped into four age groups: young (average roughly 17 years), middle-aged (roughly 40), aged (around 60) and long-lived (about 90). Using the same blood draw, the study looked at two additional independent replicas of 1 million unique cDNA reads for two donors, one aged 18 to 30 and the other aged 80 or older. General study outcomes and caveats: The percentage of naive T cells measured by flow cytometry correlated strongly with observed TCR beta diversity. Observed TCR beta diversity per million T cells fell roughly linearly with age, and a significant reduction was already apparent by age roughly 40. Because donor CMV infection status was unknown, age-related changes in expanded clonotypes were potentially confounded. Bulk unsorted PBMC profiling prevented conclusive comparison of naive and antigen-experienced compartments. The long-lived group showed more naive CD4+ T cells, fewer expanded clones and increased TCR diversity than the aged group, suggesting age selection. Estimates of total diversity from one million sequenced T cells were regarded as lower bounds and underestimates.

The germline V gene encodes CDR1 SEHNR and CDR2 FQNEAQ (reference sequence). V and J lose 1 base and 11 bases, and a span of 17 bases separates them. Including the terminal cysteine and phenylalanine, the CDR3 comprises 14 residues. CDR3 DNA is the only sequence kept; it has 42 bases, read in frame from the first base. The table lists this clonotype with many counts. Which antigen it targets is not known. A much larger clone lies one base from this, so it may be a read error. The roughly 37 donors, aged roughly 6 to 95 years, were systemically healthy Caucasian individuals from Russia. Each donor gave ten milliliters of peripheral blood, collected into EDTA-treated Vacutainer tubes. Ficoll-Paque density-gradient centrifugation was used to isolate PBMCs, with at least 6.5 million per sample. Total RNA, at least 5 micrograms per sample, was extracted from PBMCs with Trizol reagent. The percentages of naive CD45RAhigh/CD27high T cells were determined by flow cytometry on a PBMC aliquot from every donor.

Library construction relied on 5' RACE. Sequencing instrument: Illumina HiSeq 2500. A second PCR of roughly 7 to 11 cycles was performed with a sample-barcoded 5' primer and a J-beta primer mix. A template-switch 5' adaptor carrying 12 random nucleotides introduced a unique molecular identifier onto each TCR beta cDNA molecule. At least 2.5 million CDR3-containing paired-end reads were obtained from each sample. The Mint cDNA synthesis kit, primed by a TRBC-specific oligonucleotide, was used to synthesize first-strand cDNA from all RNA. All cDNA was treated with uracil-DNA glycosylase and then went through a first 18-cycle PCR with the universal primers M1SS and BC2_uni_R. Per the source publication's procedure: For normalization, 1 million high-quality reads, each with a distinct molecular identifier, were randomly selected from each sample. Instead of being binned into consensus sequences, reads with shared molecular identifiers were discarded. MiTCR, set to a Q25 quality threshold and the strictest error-elimination algorithm, was used for CDR3 identification, clonotype clustering and error correction. A nonparametric unseen species model using Euler transformation provided a lower-bound estimate of total TCR beta diversity. The raw public data were reprocessed by TCRdb itself: fastp quality trimming at Q25, MiXCR clonotype calling, in-frame beta chains only. Each entry is one CDR3 protein sequence, shown with its most common DNA and genes. The V and J calls here are based on TCRdb, not the publication. The sample profile shows around 900,000 distinct CDR3 sequences; 29% of them were found once. The top ten clonotypes cover roughly 17% of the sample.

The sequenced sample consisted of blood. The chain is assembled from TRBV7-9 and TRBJ2-5; the D element could tentatively be TRBD1 or TRBD2, as 5 bases agree for each. The sequence was obtained from a woman older than 75 in good health. The DNA sequence reads TGTGCCAGCAGCTTAGGGGGACGGACAAATGAGCAGTACTTC. It translates to CASSLGGRTNEQYF.